The subject of this entry is one TCR beta chain. Its target is not known. These data are taken from a study of cytomegalovirus exposure and HLA in healthy donors. Study background: In a previous analysis, approximately 110 million unique TCR beta sequences were found from roughly 200 million T cells. Overall study findings and caveats: A later analysis linked a missense DCLRE1C variant to TCR beta V- and J-gene trimming. On later analysis, the bulk of CMV-associated TCR beta chains appeared to be HLA-restricted.

With 60 Vbeta and 13 Jbeta primers, the PCR was carried out. As processed by the authors: A follow-up analysis tallied around 80 million unique TCR beta chains, some 9.9 million shared. The assay was immunoSEQ multiplex PCR, and TCRdb's table has in-frame clones only and misses some. V, J and clone size are those of that table, while D and trimming were read from the DNA. The table shows approximately 160,000 clones, with roughly 71% occurring only once. The CDR3 length is 14 residues. V was cut by 1 base and J by 3 bases, with 10 bases left in between. CDR1 is SGHTA and CDR2 is FQGNSA in the germline V gene.

The chain carries TRBV7-2 and TRBJ2-7, with unresolved D. This sequence originates from a woman aged 45-65 years in good health and CMV-seropositive. Sample: PBMCs. Written as DNA, the CDR3 is TGTGCCAGCAGCTTAGGGAGTAGTCTCTACGAGCAGTACTTC. Translating gives CASSLGSSLYEQYF. The full variable domain, rest sourced from reference TRBV7-2 and TRBJ2-7, is GAGVSQSPSNKVTEKGKDVELRCDPISGHTALYWYRQSLGQGLEFLIYFQGNSAPDKSGLPSDRFSAERTGGSVSTLTIQRTQQEDSAVYLCASSLGSSLYEQYFGPGTRLTVT.